Reported below is one TCR beta chain. The table came from immunoSEQ multiplex PCR; TCRdb's copy has only in-frame clones and leaves some out. The sample lists some 200,000 clones, 88% occurring once. V was pared by 6 bases and J by 4 bases, with 9 bases of the junction left unmatched. Per germline, CDR1 SNHLY and CDR2 FYNNEI. The CDR3 has 15 amino acids. These data originate in a study of blood T cell repertoires in COVID-19. Material for sequencing was peripheral blood. The chain combines TRBV2 with TRBJ2-3; 8 bases are a match to TRBD1. This TCR derives from a man aged 40-50 years with active or convalescent COVID-19. This CDR3 reads CASRALGTGADTQYF. Here the CDR3 DNA reads TGTGCCAGCAGAGCCCTCGGGACAGGTGCAGATACGCAGTATTTT.